These 14 T cell receptor beta chains came from one sample sequenced in a study of T cell responses to AZD1222 COVID-19 vaccine. Data came from immunoSEQ multiplex PCR; TCRdb stores just in-frame clones and leaves some out. The table includes 100,000 to 150,000 clones, over 90% detected once. The sample consisted of peripheral blood, taken on day 0 of AZD1222 vaccination. The source is an adult in good health.

V usage is TRBV2 and J usage is TRBJ1-1; 11 positions agree with TRBD1. The CDR3 has 16 amino acids. Looked up from germline, CDR1 is SNHLY and CDR2 is FYNNEI. Trimming took 8 bases from V and 7 from J; bases not matched to a gene: 15. CDR3 nucleotides: TGTGCCAGCGACCCGGTTGGGACAGGGGGACTAATTGAAGCTTTCTTT. This sequence encodes CASDPVGTGGLIEAFF.

This clone turned up a few times. The rearrangement joins TRBV18 to TRBJ1-6; D gene uncertain. V was pared by 0 bases and J by 7 bases, with 10 bases between. In germline, CDR1 is KGHSH, CDR2 LQKENI. There are 15 residues in the CDR3. The DNA for the CDR3 is TGTGCCAGCTCACCACCGGTCTTGGGGAATTCACCCCTCCACTTT. This sequence encodes CASSPPVLGNSPLHF.

The chain recombines TRBV28 with TRBJ2-2; D is perhaps TRBD1 (6 bases). Germline V gives CDR1 MDHEN, CDR2 SYDVKM. V lost 11 bases to trimming and J lost 2 bases, with 18 bases between them. The CDR3 totals 15 residues. The CDR3 DNA follows: TGTGCCGTCAGGGGATTCGGGGCAAACACCGGGGAGCTGTTTTTT. This gives the protein CAVRGFGANTGELFF.

The chain links TRBV21-1 to TRBJ1-3; TRBD1, the table's D call, was not compared with the DNA. TRBV21-1 is annotated as a pseudogene. This CDR3 has 18 amino acids. DNA for the CDR3: TGTGCCAGCAGCCGACCTATCAGGGGCCCCAGCTCTGGAAACACCATATATTTT. The encoded protein is CASSRPIRGPSSGNTIYF.

This clone has just one count. V is TRBV6-5 and J is TRBJ2-2, with 9 nucleotides matching TRBD2. Germline lookup yields CDR1 MNHEY and CDR2 SVGAGI. The CDR3 extends over 16 amino acids. V shed 2 bases and J 6 bases; nucleotides not matched to a gene: 7. In DNA, the CDR3 is TGTGCCAGCAGTTACGCCCCAGCGGGGGGTGCCGGGGAGCTGTTTTTT. It yields the protein CASSYAPAGGAGELFF.

V gene TRBV7-9 combines with J gene TRBJ1-1; D is unresolved. Trimming left V 5 bases short and J 0 bases short, with 10 bases between. The CDR3 sequence is 14 residues long. The germline CDR1 and CDR2 sequences are SEHNR and FQNEAQ (reference sequence). As DNA, the CDR3 is TGTGCCAGCAGCCAAGACCGTTTGAACACTGAAGCTTTCTTT. This codes for CASSQDRLNTEAFF. Complete variable domain (other parts from reference TRBV7-9 and TRBJ1-1): DTGVSQNPRHKITKRGQNVTFRCDPISEHNRLYWYRQTLGQGPEFLTYFQNEAQLEKSRLLSDRFSAERPKGSFSTLEIQRTEQGDSAMYLCASSQDRLNTEAFFGQGTRLTVV.

The table lists this clone with a count of one. The rearrangement uses TRBV6-5 and TRBJ2-7; 9 bases fit TRBD2. Germline lookup yields CDR1 MNHEY and CDR2 SVGAGI. Trimming removed 6 bases from V and 4 bases from J; junction bases left unmatched: 4. The CDR3 consists of 13 residues. This chain's CDR3 is CASRTSGLYEQYF. The CDR3 region has the DNA TGTGCCAGCAGGACTAGCGGACTATACGAGCAGTACTTC.

The chain couples TRBV28 to TRBJ2-7; TRBD1 might be the D (5 bases). This CDR3 is built from 13 residues. Trimming cost V 4 bases and J 3 bases, with 10 bases left between them. CDR1 is MDHEN, CDR2 SYDVKM, per germline. The CDR3, as DNA: TGTGCCAGCAGTTCCGAAGGGGACTACGAGCAGTACTTC. It specifies CASSSEGDYEQYF.

The chain recombines TRBV27 with TRBJ2-7; 9 bases map to TRBD2. V was pared by 6 bases and J by 5 bases, with 5 bases of the junction left unmatched. This CDR3 is built from 13 residues. Germline lookup yields CDR1 MNHEY and CDR2 SMNVEV (reference sequence). The CDR3 here is CASRISGGHEQYF. CDR3 bases: TGTGCCAGCAGGATTAGCGGGGGCCACGAGCAGTACTTC.

This chain links TRBV28 with TRBJ1-1; D is perhaps TRBD1 (6 bases). Trimming shortened V by 2 bases and J by 8 bases, and 12 bases separated the two germline ends. Germline V gives CDR1 MDHEN, CDR2 SYDVKM. The CDR3 has 13 residues. The CDR3 DNA reads as TGTGCCAGCAGTTTACCGGGGGGCTTGGAAGCTTTCTTT. It translates to CASSLPGGLEAFF.

The CDR3, as DNA: TGTGCCAGCAGTGGGCGGGGGAACTATGGCTACACCTTC. This gives the protein CASSGRGNYGYTF. The chain recombines TRBV7-8 with TRBJ1-2, with TRBD1 as a possible D gene (5 bases). Germline V gene sequence: CDR1 SGHVS, CDR2 FQNEAQ. CDR3 length: 13 amino acids. Trimming stripped 6 bases from V and 2 bases from J, with 10 bases between.

The chain recombines TRBV6-5 with TRBJ2-2; D not resolved. V was pared by 5 bases and J by 2 bases, with 0 bases between. Germline V gene data show CDR1 as MNHEY and CDR2 as SVGAGI. This CDR3 spans 11 amino acids. In DNA, the CDR3 is TGTGCCAGCAGTAACACCGGGGAGCTGTTTTTT. This codes for CASSNTGELFF.

The chain uses TRBV15 and TRBJ1-1; a weak D match, TRBD1 (5 bases). Trimming took 1 base from V and 5 from J, leaving 11 bases between them. The CDR3 loop spans 14 amino acids. Germline V gives CDR1 LNHNV, CDR2 YYDKDF (reference sequence). CDR3 in amino acids: CATSRGQGYTEAFF. DNA for the CDR3: TGTGCCACCAGCAGAGGGCAGGGCTATACTGAAGCTTTCTTT. The variable domain in full, completed from reference TRBV15 and TRBJ1-1, reads DAMVIQNPRYQVTQFGKPVTLSCSQTLNHNVMYWYQQKSSQAPKLLFHYYDKDFNNEADTPDNFQSRRPNTSFCFLDIRSPGLGDTAMYLCATSRGQGYTEAFFGQGTRLTVV.

The genes are TRBV6-6 and TRBJ2-7, with 7 bases matching TRBD2. Germline CDR1 reads MNHNY; CDR2 reads SVGAGI (reference sequence). The ends lost 0 bases at V and 6 bases at J; junction bases unmatched: 11. This CDR3 contains 16 residues. CDR3 nucleotide sequence: TGTGCCAGCAGTTACTCCTCGGCCAGCGGGAATAGCGAGCAGTACTTC. It encodes CASSYSSASGNSEQYF.